This record looks at one T cell receptor (beta chain) sequence and its context. What it binds is unknown. These data originate in a study of shared clonotypes between healthy human individuals. Across the whole study: CD8 memory received one plate per donor, CD8 naive two, CD4 memory three and CD4 naive three.

As defined, naive CD8 cells were CD45RO-negative and positively selected for CCR7, with terminally differentiated effector memory CD45RA+ cells excluded. Germline V lookup: CDR1 MDHEN, CDR2 SYDVKM. The CDR3 covers 13 residues. The V end lost 3 bases, the J end lost 6 bases, and 11 bases lay between the germline ends. The study ran the assay at deep level. Measured with immunoSEQ multiplex PCR; TCRdb has only the in-frame clones, and not every one. The repertoire holds fewer than 800,000 clones, with 92% as singletons. Notes on the study in general: Clonotypes that were shared across several donors made up about 5.1% of naive CD4 clonotypes.

Sequencing was performed on naive CD8+ T cells sorted from blood. The chain links TRBV28 to TRBJ1-2; the D is unclear. The sequence was obtained from a man under 40 in good health. This chain's CDR3 is CASSLEISDGYTF. CDR3 coding DNA: TGTGCCAGCAGTTTGGAGATTTCGGATGGCTACACCTTC.